Below, 25 T cell receptor beta chains from the same sample are listed, as sequenced in a study of blood T cell repertoires in COVID-19. Profiling relied on immunoSEQ multiplex PCR, and the TCRdb table lists in-frame clones only, not all of them. Of about 150,000 clones listed, around 79% are singletons. Sample: peripheral blood. Receptors were obtained from a man older than 75 with acute or convalescent COVID-19.

The CDR3 coding sequence is TGTGCCAGCAGCTTGACAGGTCCCGAGCAGTACGTC. Its protein product is CASSLTGPEQYV. The chain has TRBV7-8 and TRBJ2-7; D is possibly TRBD1 (6 bases). Germline V gives CDR1 SGHVS, CDR2 FQNEAQ. The CDR3 is made up of 12 amino acids. Deletions cut 3 bases from V and 6 bases from J, with 9 bases between.

This chain uses TRBV9 with TRBJ2-1; the match to TRBD1 covers 8 bases. V trimming: 0 bases; J trimming: 6 bases; junction bases outside the gene matches: 8. The CDR3 has 16 amino acids. Per germline, CDR1 SGDLS and CDR2 YYNGEE. The CDR3 protein is CASSVALSTGVNEQFF. CDR3 bases: TGTGCCAGCAGCGTAGCATTATCGACAGGGGTCAATGAGCAGTTCTTC.

The chain employs TRBV20-1 and TRBJ2-7; D is ambiguous. V was trimmed by 2 bases and J by 3 bases, leaving 5 bases between them. Per the germline V gene, CDR1 is DFQATT and CDR2 is SNEGSKA (reference sequence). The CDR3 runs to 11 residues. The CDR3 sequence: CSARSGYEQYF. DNA of the CDR3: TGCAGTGCTAGATCAGGCTACGAGCAGTACTTC.

The chain combines TRBV19 with TRBJ2-7; 9 positions match TRBD1. Looked up from germline, CDR1 is LNHDA and CDR2 is SQIVND (reference sequence). There are 14 residues in the CDR3. The junction had 8 bases not matched to a gene; V was cut back by 5 bases and J by 6 bases. The CDR3 loop is CASSVDRGRSEQYF. As DNA, the CDR3 is TGTGCCAGTAGTGTGGACAGGGGCCGGTCCGAGCAGTACTTC.

This clone appeared a few times. The chain links TRBV3-1 (or the pseudogene TRBV3-2) to TRBJ1-1, with D possibly matching TRBD1 (6 bases). Per the germline V gene, CDR1 is LGHDT and CDR2 is YNNKEL (reference sequence). Trimming cost V 3 bases and J 1 base, with 12 bases left between them. The CDR3 has 15 residues. CDR3 in amino acids: CASSHSQGKNTEAFF. The DNA for the CDR3 is TGTGCCAGCAGCCATTCACAGGGAAAGAACACTGAAGCTTTCTTT.

This chain links TRBV5-8 with TRBJ2-3; 7 positions match TRBD2. V lost 7 bases and J lost 6; bases outside the gene matches: 26. The germline gives CDR1 SGHTS, CDR2 YDEGEE. The length of the CDR3 is 19 residues. CDR3: CASPMGLLERGLTFDTQYF. The CDR3, as DNA: TGTGCCAGCCCCATGGGGCTACTCGAGCGGGGATTAACTTTTGATACGCAGTATTTT.

J is TRBJ1-4 and V is TRBV28, with D unclear. Germline CDR1 is MDHEN and CDR2 is SYDVKM. The CDR3 covers 13 residues. V lost 5 bases to trimming and J lost 4 bases, with 8 bases between them. CDR3 loop: CASSLSGNEKLFF. The CDR3, as DNA: TGTGCCAGCAGTCTTAGCGGTAATGAAAAACTGTTTTTT.

The chain is built from TRBV4-1 and TRBJ1-2; D not certain. Trimming shortened V by 0 bases and J by 4 bases, and 9 bases separated the two germline ends. This CDR3 is 14 amino acids long. Germline CDR1 MGHRA, CDR2 YSYEKL. CDR3 sequence reads: CASSQEATGYGYTF. The CDR3 region has the DNA TGCGCCAGCAGCCAAGAAGCAACCGGCTATGGCTACACCTTC.

V and J are TRBV19 and TRBJ1-1; TRBD1 matches at 10 bases. The CDR3 has 15 amino acids. From germline, CDR1 is LNHDA and CDR2 SQIVND (reference sequence). V shed 7 bases, J shed 3 bases, and the junction held 8 bases outside the gene matches. The CDR3 loop is CASTPIGTGDTEAFF. CDR3 sequence (DNA): TGTGCCAGTACCCCCATCGGGACAGGGGACACTGAAGCTTTCTTT.

This clone occurred a few times. This chain joins TRBV5-4 and TRBJ1-5, with 7 bases that match TRBD1. The CDR3 contains 14 residues. The V gene's germline CDR1 is SGHNT and CDR2 YYREEE (reference sequence). With V trimmed by 4 bases and J by 1 base, 2 bases remained unmatched. The CDR3 bases are TGTGCCAGCAGCATGGGACAGAGCAATCAGCCCCAGCATTTT. Amino acids: CASSMGQSNQPQHF.

V is TRBV12-5 and J is TRBJ1-2, with TRBD1 matching 7 bases. V gave up 6 bases and J gave up 8 bases; unmatched junction bases: 9. The CDR3 loop spans 13 amino acids. The germline V gene has CDR1 LGHNT and CDR2 FRNRAP. The CDR3 reads CASGRTGNEGYTF. CDR3 coding DNA: TGTGCTAGTGGACGGACAGGAAATGAAGGCTACACCTTC.

The chain couples TRBV18 to TRBJ1-1; D gene ambiguous. CDR1 and CDR2 from the germline V gene are KGHSH and LQKENI. This CDR3 has 13 amino acids. The V gene lost 0 bases and the J gene lost 6 bases, with 8 bases spanning the gap. The DNA for the CDR3 is TGTGCCAGCTCACCACCAGCGGGTCCTGAAGCTTTCTTT. It specifies CASSPPAGPEAFF.

The sample holds one count of this clone. This chain links TRBV4-2 with TRBJ2-3; D is possibly TRBD1 (6 bases). Germline CDR1 reads LGHNA; CDR2 reads YNFKEQ. This CDR3 contains 15 residues. Trimming removed 4 bases at V and 0 bases at J, with 11 bases between. The CDR3 spells CASSPGDTSTDTQYF. CDR3 bases: TGTGCCAGCAGCCCAGGGGATACTAGCACAGATACGCAGTATTTT.

The V call is TRBV7-2, the J call TRBJ2-1; TRBD2 matches at 14 bases. This CDR3 is 18 amino acids long. Germline lookup yields CDR1 SGHTA and CDR2 FQGNSA. Unmatched junction bases numbered 10, after V lost 5 bases and J lost 4 bases. The CDR3 is CASSPPKGLAGAYNEQFF. The CDR3 DNA sequence: TGTGCCAGCAGCCCGCCCAAGGGACTAGCGGGGGCTTACAATGAGCAGTTCTTC. Variable domain in full (rest from reference TRBV7-2 and TRBJ2-1): GAGVSQSPSNKVTEKGKDVELRCDPISGHTALYWYRQSLGQGLEFLIYFQGNSAPDKSGLPSDRFSAERTGGSVSTLTIQRTQQEDSAVYLCASSPPKGLAGAYNEQFFGPGTRLTVL.

In its sample, this clone was seen once. This chain links TRBV13 with TRBJ2-7; 7 nucleotides align to TRBD1. Germline V gene data show CDR1 as PRHDT and CDR2 as FYEKMQ (reference sequence). The CDR3 covers 15 residues. With V trimmed by 5 bases and J by 3 bases, 10 bases remained unmatched. Here the CDR3 DNA reads TGTGCCAGCAGCCTTTCCCGGGGACAGATCTACGAGCAGTACTTC. Translating gives CASSLSRGQIYEQYF.

The V and J genes are TRBV11-3 and TRBJ2-1; possibly TRBD1 for D (6 bases). This CDR3 spans 14 amino acids. CDR1 and CDR2 (germline): SGHNT, YENEEA. V dropped 3 bases and J dropped 5 bases, with 11 bases sitting between them. CDR3 sequence: CASSLEGGNNEQFF. In DNA, the CDR3 is TGTGCCAGCAGCTTGGAAGGGGGAAACAATGAGCAGTTCTTC.

This clone was found a few times. This chain connects TRBV10-2 to TRBJ2-7; D uncertain. The CDR3 contains 13 residues. With 4 bases removed from V and 0 bases from J, the gap between germline ends came to 7 bases. Germline V gene sequence: CDR1 WSHSY, CDR2 SAAADI. For the CDR3, the DNA is TGCGCCAGCAGTGTACAGTCCTCCTACGAGCAGTACGTC. Encoded protein: CASSVQSSYEQYV.

The chain has TRBV6-5 and TRBJ1-1, with D tentatively TRBD1 (5 bases). V lost 0 bases to trimming and J lost 1 base, with 12 bases between them. Germline CDR1 is MNHEY and CDR2 is SVGAGI. This CDR3 is 16 amino acids long. CDR3 in DNA: TGTGCCAGCAGTTACTCGATATGGCAGGGGAACACTGAAGCTTTCTTT. Its protein product is CASSYSIWQGNTEAFF.

This chain joins TRBV4-2 and TRBJ2-3; TRBD2 aligns across 12 bases. This CDR3 is built from 17 residues. The germline V gene has CDR1 LGHNA and CDR2 YNFKEQ. V shed 4 bases and J 2 bases; nucleotides not matched to a gene: 7. CDR3 sequence reads: CASSLTTSGGPTDTQYF. The DNA for the CDR3 is TGTGCCAGCAGCCTTACGACTAGCGGGGGACCCACAGATACGCAGTATTTT.

Of note for this clone: Other DNA sequences in this sample translate to the same CDR3. The chain employs TRBV19 and TRBJ1-5, with 10 nucleotides matching TRBD1. V dropped 7 bases and J dropped 2; count of bases not matched to a gene: 2. This CDR3 spans 14 amino acids. Germline V gene sequence: CDR1 LNHDA, CDR2 SQIVND (reference sequence). This chain's CDR3 is CASTGTGGNQPQHF. The CDR3 coding sequence is TGTGCCAGTACCGGGACAGGGGGCAATCAGCCCCAGCATTTT.

The chain uses TRBV7-9 and TRBJ1-3, with D perhaps matching TRBD1 (5 bases). Germline V gene sequence: CDR1 SEHNR, CDR2 FQNEAQ (reference sequence). The CDR3 contains 14 residues. V was shortened by 5 bases and J by 8 bases, with 16 bases between the two germline ends. CDR3 amino acids: CASSLTAGGYTIYF. In DNA, the CDR3 is TGTGCCAGCAGCCTCACCGCGGGGGGTTACACCATATATTTT.

The V and J genes are TRBV5-1 and TRBJ1-5, with 8 bases that match TRBD1. Germline CDR1 and CDR2: SGHRS and YFSETQ. V lost 7 bases, J lost 1 base, and 16 bases stayed unmatched. The CDR3 consists of 18 residues. CDR3 amino acids: CASRPNDGQGASNQPQHF. In DNA, the CDR3 is TGCGCCAGCCGCCCAAATGACGGGCAGGGGGCGAGCAATCAGCCCCAGCATTTT.

The genes are TRBV4-3 and TRBJ2-3; 12 positions agree with TRBD2. The length of the CDR3 is 17 residues. The germline gives CDR1 LGHNA, CDR2 YSLEER. After removal of 1 base from V and 2 bases from J, the junction contained 4 bases not matched to a gene. The CDR3 protein is CASSQGLAGASTDTQYF. The CDR3 DNA reads TGCGCCAGCAGCCAAGGACTAGCGGGGGCTTCCACAGATACGCAGTATTTT.

This clone was seen a handful of times. V and J are TRBV2 and TRBJ2-3; TRBD1 agrees at 7 bases. V was clipped by 4 bases and J by 8 bases; unmatched bases: 6. CDR3 length equals 13 residues. Germline CDR1 SNHLY, CDR2 FYNNEI. As DNA, the CDR3 is TGTGCCAGCAGTGGGACCGCAGGGGGTACGCAGTATTTT. The encoded protein is CASSGTAGGTQYF. The variable domain in full, completed from reference TRBV2 and TRBJ2-3, reads EPEVTQTPSHQVTQMGQEVILRCVPISNHLYFYWYRQILGQKVEFLVSFYNNEISEKSEIFDDQFSVERPDGSNFTLKIRSTKLEDSAMYFCASSGTAGGTQYFGPGTRLTVL.

The rearrangement links TRBV6-1 to TRBJ2-3; 9 bases are shared with TRBD1. Germline V gives CDR1 MNHNS, CDR2 SASEGT. This CDR3 comprises 16 residues. The J segment lost 3 bases and the V segment lost 1 base, leaving 5 bases of the junction unmatched. The CDR3 spells CASSEGPGQGTDTQYF. CDR3 coding DNA: TGTGCCAGCAGTGAAGGGCCGGGACAGGGAACAGATACGCAGTATTTT.